Shown below are 15 T cell receptor beta chains from a single sample sequenced in a study of spatial heterogeneity in lung cancer. Whole-study results and caveats: Expanded intratumoral alpha and beta TCR counts tracked tumor mutation counts.

One entry per CDR3 protein, called by TCRdb with MiXCR from the 5' RACE reads. The sample lists fewer than 30,000 distinct CDR3 sequences; roughly 6.6% were seen once. Time point of the sample: sample taken at primary tumor resection. Antigen specificity for these receptors is unknown. Sequencing was performed on lung tumor tissue, taken at surgery. The origin of the receptors is a male donor with early-stage non-small cell lung cancer.

This clonotype was found many times. This CDR3 reads CASTKDWGPEETQYF. CDR3 in DNA: TGCGCCAGCACCAAAGATTGGGGCCCAGAGGAGACCCAGTACTTC. The genes are TRBV5-1 and TRBJ2-5, with D tentatively TRBD1 (5 bases). The CDR3 length is 15 residues. The V gene's germline CDR1 is SGHRS and CDR2 YFSETQ. Between the trimmed V and J ends, which lost 6 bases and 5 bases, there was a span of 20 bases.

This clonotype showed up many times. The gene calls are TRBV5-4 and TRBJ2-5; no clear D gene. The CDR3 consists of 14 residues. The germline V gene has CDR1 SGHNT and CDR2 YYREEE (reference sequence). Trimming stripped 4 bases from V and 2 bases from J, with 12 bases between. CDR3 sequence: CASSTTRAQETQYF. As DNA, the CDR3 is TGTGCCAGCAGCACTACACGGGCTCAAGAGACCCAGTACTTC. Filled out from reference TRBV5-4 and TRBJ2-5, the complete variable domain reads ETGVTQSPTHLIKTRGQQVTLRCSSQSGHNTVSWYQQALGQGPQFIFQYYREEENGRGNFPPRFSGLQFPNYSSELNVNALELDDSALYLCASSTTRAQETQYFGPGTRLLVL.

Turning to this clonotype: This could be a read error, since a much larger clone is one nucleotide away. V is TRBV5-1 and J is TRBJ2-3; weak D call: TRBD1 (5 bases). Germline lookup yields CDR1 SGHRS and CDR2 YFSETQ. The length of the CDR3 is 15 residues. The CDR3 here is CVSSFATASTDTQYF. The CDR3 bases are TGCGTCAGCAGCTTCGCGACAGCAAGCACAGATACGCAGTATTTT.

The chain recombines TRBV7-9 with TRBJ1-6; unclear D gene. CDR1 is SEHNR, CDR2 FQNEAQ, per germline (reference sequence). V was pared by 2 bases and J by 6 bases, with 5 bases between. The CDR3 runs to 13 residues. The CDR3 coding sequence is TGTGCCAGCAGCTTACAGGCTAATTCACCCCTCCACTTT. It yields the protein CASSLQANSPLHF.

For this clonotype: It may be a read error: a sequence one base away is much more abundant. This chain joins TRBV6-1 and TRBJ1-1; D unclear. This CDR3 comprises 16 residues. CDR1 and CDR2 (germline): MNHNS, SASEGT. Trimming shortened V by 8 bases and J by 0 bases, and 19 bases separated the two germline ends. The chain's CDR3 is CASVRARQMMNTEAFF. The CDR3 DNA follows: TGTGCCAGCGTCCGGGCCCGCCAAATGATGAACACTGAAGCTTTCTTT.

The V call is TRBV5-4, the J call TRBJ2-2, with 9 bases matching TRBD2. Germline V gene data show CDR1 as SGHNT and CDR2 as YYREEE (reference sequence). V trimming: 1 base; J trimming: 1 base; junction bases outside the gene matches: 5. The CDR3 runs 17 residues. The CDR3 region is CASSLQASGMNTGELFF. The DNA for the CDR3 is TGTGCCAGCAGCTTGCAGGCTAGCGGGATGAACACCGGGGAGCTGTTTTTT. The variable domain in full, completed from reference TRBV5-4 and TRBJ2-2, reads ETGVTQSPTHLIKTRGQQVTLRCSSQSGHNTVSWYQQALGQGPQFIFQYYREEENGRGNFPPRFSGLQFPNYSSELNVNALELDDSALYLCASSLQASGMNTGELFFGEGSRLTVL.

This clonotype was observed a few times. V is TRBV6-5 and J is TRBJ2-3; the match to TRBD2 covers 11 bases. Germline CDR1 is MNHEY and CDR2 is SVGAGI. J was trimmed by 2 bases and V by 5 bases; bases with no gene match: 6. This CDR3 is built from 16 residues. The DNA for the CDR3 is TGTGCCAGCAGTCGACTAGCGGGGTTTTACACAGATACGCAGTATTTT. Translation: CASSRLAGFYTDTQYF.

This clonotype was counted ten times or more. The V gene is TRBV20-1, the J gene TRBJ1-1; D is unclear. With 5 bases removed from V and 3 bases from J, the gap between germline ends came to 13 bases. The CDR3 runs to 13 residues. Germline loops: CDR1 DFQATT, CDR2 SNEGSKA (reference sequence). The CDR3: CSALIWRDTEAFF. CDR3 sequence (DNA): TGCAGTGCTTTGATATGGCGGGACACTGAAGCTTTCTTT.

This clonotype was found a few times. The chain has TRBV24-1 and TRBJ2-2, with D unclear. V lost 2 bases and J lost 0, with 9 bases in between. In germline, CDR1 is KGHDR, CDR2 SFDVKD. The CDR3 loop spans 16 amino acids. The CDR3 region is CATSDSRNANTGELFF. DNA of the CDR3: TGTGCCACCAGTGATTCCAGGAACGCGAACACCGGGGAGCTGTTTTTT.

This chain connects TRBV6-5 to TRBJ2-7; the match to TRBD1 covers 10 bases. The V segment lost 2 bases and the J segment 6 bases; nucleotides outside the gene matches: 16. This CDR3 spans 18 amino acids. Germline V gene data show CDR1 as MNHEY and CDR2 as SVGAGI. The CDR3 loop is CASSYTPPRQGAIFEQYF. The CDR3 DNA follows: TGTGCCAGCAGTTACACCCCCCCGCGACAGGGGGCCATTTTCGAGCAGTACTTC.

This clonotype was detected ten times or more. The rearrangement links TRBV29-1 to TRBJ2-5; the D is unclear. CDR1 is SQVTM and CDR2 is ANQGSEA in the germline V gene. This CDR3 comprises 12 residues. Trimming took off 3 bases at V and 2 bases at J, with 7 bases between the two ends. As DNA, the CDR3 is TGCAGCGTTGACGGACGGCAAGAGACCCAGTACTTC. Protein sequence: CSVDGRQETQYF.

In DNA form, the CDR3 reads TGTGCCAGCAGTTATCAGACCGGGACAGCGCGTGAGCAGTTCTTC. Its translation: CASSYQTGTAREQFF. This chain links TRBV6-5 with TRBJ2-1, with 7 nucleotides matching TRBD1. The CDR3 extends over 15 amino acids. The V gene end was trimmed by 3 bases and the J gene end by 9 bases; junction bases not matched to a gene: 11. CDR1 is MNHEY, CDR2 SVGAGI, per germline.

This clonotype has ten or more counts. V is TRBV6-5 and J is TRBJ1-2; perhaps TRBD1 as D (6 bases). Germline V gene lookup returns CDR1 MNHEY and CDR2 SVGAGI. V shed 2 bases and J shed 6 bases, with 13 bases lying between them. The CDR3 consists of 14 residues. CDR3 sequence: CASSYRQGSDGYTF. CDR3 DNA: TGTGCCAGCAGTTACCGCCAGGGGTCGGATGGCTACACCTTC.

This clonotype was observed at least ten times. The chain carries TRBV7-8 and TRBJ2-7; D call uncertain. This CDR3 region has 14 residues. V lost 2 bases to trimming and J lost 0 bases, with 8 bases between them. CDR1 is SGHVS, CDR2 FQNEAQ, per germline. CDR3 loop: CASSLFRDSYEQYF. The CDR3 region has the DNA TGTGCCAGCAGCTTATTCCGAGACTCCTACGAGCAGTACTTC.

This clonotype was counted ten times or more. The chain uses TRBV5-6 and TRBJ2-2; unclear D gene. Per germline, CDR1 SGHDT and CDR2 YYEEEE. Trimming took 0 bases from V and 8 from J, leaving 8 bases between them. There are 13 residues in the CDR3. The CDR3 DNA is TGTGCCAGCAGCTTGGTCCGTCAAGGGGAGCTGTTTTTT. Its protein is CASSLVRQGELFF.